Given below is one T cell receptor (beta chain) in context. Its antigen is not known. There are 16 residues in the CDR3. V was cut by 5 bases and J by 0 bases, with 13 bases left in between. From germline, CDR1 is SNHLY and CDR2 FYNNEI. Only in-frame clones appear in the TCRdb table, and some are missing; sequencing was by immunoSEQ multiplex PCR. Among approximately 260,000 clones listed, about four fifths were seen once. Unstimulated regulatory T cells (CD4+CD25+CD127-), CD4+CD25- non-regulatory cells, CD4 and CD8 cells were FACS-sorted from thawed PBMCs. These data are taken from a study of Tregs in tolerant kidney transplant recipients. Study results and limitations: Biological reproducibility was not directly addressed, but technical replication error appeared minimal. The small number of patients limits these findings pending further validation. Expanding Tregs on activated donor B cells appeared to best identify donor-specific TCRbeta clones.

The V and J genes are TRBV2 and TRBJ2-2; D not certain. This clonotype was obtained from a human donor in good health. Sequenced: CD4+ T cells from blood. The CDR3 region is CASSLSRQANTGELFF. The CDR3 DNA sequence: TGTGCCAGCAGTCTAAGCAGGCAGGCGAACACCGGGGAGCTGTTTTTT. The full variable domain, in which reference TRBV2 and TRBJ2-2 provide the parts outside the CDR3, is EPEVTQTPSHQVTQMGQEVILRCVPISNHLYFYWYRQILGQKVEFLVSFYNNEISEKSEIFDDQFSVERPDGSNFTLKIRSTKLEDSAMYFCASSLSRQANTGELFFGEGSRLTVL.